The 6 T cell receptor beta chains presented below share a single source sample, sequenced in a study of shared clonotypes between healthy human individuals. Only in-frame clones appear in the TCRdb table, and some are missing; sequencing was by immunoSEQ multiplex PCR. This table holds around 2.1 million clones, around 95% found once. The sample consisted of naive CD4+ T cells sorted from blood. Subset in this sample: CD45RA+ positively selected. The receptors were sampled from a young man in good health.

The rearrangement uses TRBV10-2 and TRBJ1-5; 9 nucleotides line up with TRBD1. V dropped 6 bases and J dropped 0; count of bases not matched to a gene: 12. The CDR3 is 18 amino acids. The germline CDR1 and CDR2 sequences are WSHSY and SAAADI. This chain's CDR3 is CASRAQGAPLYSNQPQHF. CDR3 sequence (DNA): TGCGCCAGCAGGGCACAGGGGGCGCCCCTTTATAGCAATCAGCCCCAGCATTTT.

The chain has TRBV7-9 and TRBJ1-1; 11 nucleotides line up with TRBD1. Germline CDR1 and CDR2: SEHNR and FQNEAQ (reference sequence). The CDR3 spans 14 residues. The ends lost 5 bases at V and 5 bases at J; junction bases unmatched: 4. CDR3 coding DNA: TGTGCCAGCAGCGCGGACAGGGGGCGGACTGAAGCTTTCTTT. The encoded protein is CASSADRGRTEAFF.

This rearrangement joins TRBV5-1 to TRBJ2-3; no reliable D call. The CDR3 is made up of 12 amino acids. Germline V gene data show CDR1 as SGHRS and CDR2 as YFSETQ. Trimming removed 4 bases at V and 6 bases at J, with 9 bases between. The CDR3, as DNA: TGCGCCAGCAGCCCCAACCTGGATACGCAGTATTTT. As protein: CASSPNLDTQYF.

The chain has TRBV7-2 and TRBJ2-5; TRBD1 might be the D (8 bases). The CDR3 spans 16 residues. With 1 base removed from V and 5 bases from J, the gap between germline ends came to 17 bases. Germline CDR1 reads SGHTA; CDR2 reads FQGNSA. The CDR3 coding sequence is TGTGCCAGCAGCTTAGGGGACAGGCCGCGGGGGGAGACCCAGTACTTC. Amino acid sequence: CASSLGDRPRGETQYF. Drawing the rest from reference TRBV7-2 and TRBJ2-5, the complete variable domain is GAGVSQSPSNKVTEKGKDVELRCDPISGHTALYWYRQSLGQGLEFLIYFQGNSAPDKSGLPSDRFSAERTGGSVSTLTIQRTQQEDSAVYLCASSLGDRPRGETQYFGPGTRLLVL.

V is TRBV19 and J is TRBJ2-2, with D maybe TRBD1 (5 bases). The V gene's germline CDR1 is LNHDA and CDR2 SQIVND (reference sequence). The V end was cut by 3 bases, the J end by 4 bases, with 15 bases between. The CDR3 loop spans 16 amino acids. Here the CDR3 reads CASSISGRGGTGELFF. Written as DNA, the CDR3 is TGTGCCAGTAGTATTAGTGGAAGGGGCGGCACCGGGGAGCTGTTTTTT.

Here the CDR3 DNA reads TGTGCCAGCAGTGTTCTGGGGACTAGCGGGTCAGATACGCAGTATTTT. Amino acid sequence: CASSVLGTSGSDTQYF. V usage is TRBV27 and J usage is TRBJ2-3; TRBD2 matches at 12 bases. The CDR3 covers 16 residues. The J segment lost 4 bases and the V segment lost 5 bases, leaving 7 bases of the junction unmatched. Germline values: CDR1 MNHEY, CDR2 SMNVEV (reference sequence).